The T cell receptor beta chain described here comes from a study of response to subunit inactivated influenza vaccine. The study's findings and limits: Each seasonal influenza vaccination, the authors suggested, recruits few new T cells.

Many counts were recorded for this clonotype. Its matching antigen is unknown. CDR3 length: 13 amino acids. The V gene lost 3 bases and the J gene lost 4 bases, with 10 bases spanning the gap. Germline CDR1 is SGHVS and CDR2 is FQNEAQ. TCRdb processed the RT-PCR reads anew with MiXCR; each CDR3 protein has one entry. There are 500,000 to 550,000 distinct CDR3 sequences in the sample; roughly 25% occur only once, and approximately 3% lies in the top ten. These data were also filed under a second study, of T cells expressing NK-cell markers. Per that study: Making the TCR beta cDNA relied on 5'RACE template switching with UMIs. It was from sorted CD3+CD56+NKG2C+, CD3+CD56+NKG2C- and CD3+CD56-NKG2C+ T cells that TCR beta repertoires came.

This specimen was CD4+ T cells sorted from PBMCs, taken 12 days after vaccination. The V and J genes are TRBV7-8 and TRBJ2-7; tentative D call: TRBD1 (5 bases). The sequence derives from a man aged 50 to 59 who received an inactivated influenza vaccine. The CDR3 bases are TGTGCCAGCAGCTTGGACACCCTGTACGAGCAGTACTTC. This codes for CASSLDTLYEQYF.